Listed below are T cell receptor beta chains from one sample, sequenced in a study of CD8+ T cells in alopecia areata. Libraries were prepared by immunoSEQ multiplex PCR; TCRdb keeps only in-frame clonotypes and omits some of them. Of 120,000 or so clones listed, roughly 50% are singletons. This material consisted of CD8+ T cells sorted from blood, taken at week 4, from a patient treated with tofacitinib. The receptor source for this set is a human donor with alopecia areata. The CDR3 runs from the conserved cysteine through the conserved F or W. D genes are given only for firm matches. Some rows have no size entry. The others give once, few or many, or a class for an expanded clone.

V	D	J	size	CDR3	DNA
TRBV29-1	.	TRBJ1-5	few	CSVTWELGQPQHF	TGCAGCGTAACTTGGGAGTTGGGTCAGCCCCAGCATTTT
TRBV4-1	TRBD1	TRBJ1-5	once	CASSPRQGEDSQHF	TGCGCCAGCAGCCCGAGACAGGGGGAGGATTCCCAGCATTTT
TRBV2	.	TRBJ2-1	few	CASSEQVSSYNEQFF	TGTGCCAGCAGTGAACAGGTTAGCTCCTACAATGAGCAGTTCTTC
TRBV5-6	.	TRBJ2-7	.	CASSLTGKTYEQYF	TGTGCCAGCAGCTTGACCGGCAAGACCTACGAGCAGTACTTC
TRBV30	TRBD1	TRBJ1-4	.	CAWSAGGATNEKLFF	TGTGCCTGGAGTGCAGGGGGTGCGACTAATGAAAAACTGTTTTTT
TRBV30	.	TRBJ2-3	.	CAWGYDGSTDTQYF	TGTGCCTGGGGATACGACGGAAGCACAGATACGCAGTATTTT
TRBV30	.	TRBJ2-2	few	CACQGQGTGELFF	TGTGCCTGCCAAGGGCAGGGTACCGGGGAGCTGTTTTTT
TRBV25-1	.	TRBJ2-1	.	CASSGGWDEQFF	TGTGCCAGCAGTGGAGGGTGGGATGAGCAGTTCTTC
TRBV27	.	TRBJ2-5	.	CASSWGPQETQYF	TGTGCCAGCAGTTGGGGACCCCAAGAGACCCAGTACTTC
TRBV30	.	TRBJ2-5	.	CAWSVPGLETQYF	TGTGCCTGGAGTGTCCCGGGGTTGGAGACCCAGTACTTC
TRBV30	TRBD1	TRBJ1-1	.	CAWSVPPWDRALNTEAFF	TGTGCCTGGAGTGTACCCCCCTGGGACAGGGCACTGAACACTGAAGCTTTCTTT
TRBV7-9	.	TRBJ2-7	.	CASSSPEGPYEQYF	TGTGCCAGCAGCTCTCCAGAAGGGCCCTACGAGCAGTACTTC
TRBV28	TRBD2	TRBJ2-7	.	CASRLSGGFYEQYF	TGTGCCAGCAGACTGAGCGGGGGGTTCTACGAGCAGTACTTC
TRBV7-2	TRBD2	TRBJ2-5	.	CASSPEAGEALETQYF	TGTGCCAGCAGCCCCGAAGCGGGGGAAGCTCTAGAGACCCAGTACTTC
TRBV30	TRBD1	TRBJ2-7	.	CAWRGDSRYEQYF	TGTGCCTGGAGGGGGGACAGCCGTTACGAGCAGTACTTC
TRBV25-1	.	TRBJ1-6	few	CASSWGTQDSPLHF	TGTGCCAGCAGTTGGGGGACGCAGGATTCACCCCTCCACTTT
TRBV7-9	.	TRBJ1-5	once	CASSLVGVQQPQHF	TGTGCCAGCAGCTTAGTAGGGGTCCAACAGCCCCAGCATTTT
TRBV23-1	TRBD1	TRBJ2-2	few	CASSQPTDRGHTGELFF	TGCGCCAGCAGTCAACCCACCGACAGGGGACACACCGGGGAGCTGTTTTTT
TRBV7-9	.	TRBJ1-1	.	CASSFGGNTEAFF	TGTGCCAGCAGCTTCGGGGGGAACACTGAAGCTTTCTTT
TRBV30	.	TRBJ2-1	.	CAWSLGGRNEQFF	TGTGCCTGGAGTCTCGGGGGCCGAAATGAGCAGTTCTTC
TRBV29-1	.	TRBJ1-5	.	CSAGVPQHF	TGCAGCGCCGGAGTTCCCCAGCATTTT
TRBV30	TRBD1	TRBJ1-2	few	CAWDHTGDGYTF	TGTGCCTGGGATCATACAGGGGATGGCTACACCTTC
TRBV28	.	TRBJ1-5	few	CASSFVGSGNQPQHF	TGTGCCAGCAGTTTTGTTGGCAGCGGCAATCAGCCCCAGCATTTT
TRBV29-1	.	TRBJ2-5	.	CSVVSGFQETQYF	TGCAGCGTGGTTTCAGGGTTTCAAGAGACCCAGTACTTC
TRBV7-6	.	TRBJ1-6	.	CASSLAGSSSPLHF	TGTGCCAGCAGCTTAGCGGGTTCTTCTTCACCCCTCCACTTT
TRBV27	.	TRBJ1-5	.	CASSLARDSQPQHF	TGTGCCAGCAGTTTAGCGAGGGATAGTCAGCCCCAGCATTTT
TRBV27	.	TRBJ1-5	.	CASSLSRYNQPQHF	TGTGCCAGCAGTTTATCGCGGTACAATCAGCCCCAGCATTTT
TRBV29-1	.	TRBJ2-7	once	CSVEGNFSYEQYF	TGCAGCGTTGAAGGGAATTTCTCCTACGAGCAGTACTTC
TRBV15	TRBD1	TRBJ1-1	.	CATSREGGTGTEAFF	TGTGCCACCAGCAGAGAAGGGGGGACAGGCACTGAAGCTTTCTTT
TRBV4-1	.	TRBJ2-3	.	CASSQGGGTDTQYF	TGCGCCAGCAGCCAGGGAGGCGGCACAGATACGCAGTATTTT
TRBV30	.	TRBJ2-1	few	CAWSSSGPDEQFF	TGTGCCTGGAGCTCTAGTGGGCCAGATGAGCAGTTCTTC
TRBV6-6	.	TRBJ1-1	.	CASSYTGNTEAFF	TGTGCCAGCAGTTACACAGGGAACACTGAAGCTTTCTTT
TRBV9	.	TRBJ1-2	once	CASSLRTDYGYTF	TGTGCCAGCAGCTTAAGGACGGACTATGGCTACACCTTC
TRBV30	TRBD2	TRBJ2-7	.	CAWTSGGYEQYF	TGTGCCTGGACTAGCGGGGGCTACGAGCAGTACTTC
TRBV29-1	TRBD1	TRBJ2-1	few	CSVLYRGYNEQFF	TGCAGCGTTTTGTACAGGGGGTACAATGAGCAGTTCTTC
TRBV7-8	.	TRBJ1-5	.	CASSLDGPWPQHF	TGTGCCAGCAGCTTAGATGGCCCTTGGCCCCAGCATTTT
TRBV13	TRBD2	TRBJ2-5	.	CASSLTTSGGAGETQYF	TGTGCCAGCAGCCTTACCACAAGCGGGGGGGCCGGAGAGACCCAGTACTTC
TRBV4-1	TRBD1	TRBJ2-5	.	CASSQDMAGGEETQYF	TGCGCCAGCAGCCAAGATATGGCAGGGGGCGAAGAGACCCAGTACTTC
TRBV12-5	.	TRBJ2-3	.	CASGLVVNTDTQYF	TGTGCTAGTGGTTTGGTGGTTAACACAGATACGCAGTATTTT
TRBV13	.	TRBJ2-2	once	CASSFGQGYTGELFF	.
TRBV11-2	TRBD2	TRBJ2-3	few	CASRYSGGLTDTQYF	TGTGCCAGCAGATATAGCGGGGGACTCACAGATACGCAGTATTTT
TRBV29-1	TRBD1	TRBJ2-1	.	CSVVWTGPNEQFF	TGCAGCGTCGTTTGGACAGGGCCGAATGAGCAGTTCTTC
TRBV29-1	.	TRBJ2-5	.	CSVEIYQETQYF	TGCAGCGTTGAAATCTACCAAGAGACCCAGTACTTC
TRBV29-1	.	TRBJ1-2	.	CSVEGEQGLRYGYTF	TGCAGCGTTGAGGGGGAGCAGGGTCTTCGTTATGGCTACACCTTC
TRBV27	.	TRBJ1-1	.	CASRYTGNTEAFF	TGTGCCAGCAGGTATACAGGGAACACTGAAGCTTTCTTT
TRBV7-9	.	TRBJ2-3	once	CASSLGADTQYF	TGTGCCAGCAGCTTGGGGGCAGATACGCAGTATTTT
TRBV29-1	.	TRBJ1-2	.	CSVEDRRGHGYTF	TGCAGCGTTGAAGATCGTAGGGGACATGGCTACACCTTC
TRBV29-1	.	TRBJ2-7	.	CSVEDTSYEQYF	TGCAGCGTTGAGGATACCTCCTACGAGCAGTACTTC
TRBV29-1	.	TRBJ2-7	.	CSVEEDYEQYF	TGCAGCGTTGAAGAGGACTACGAGCAGTACTTC
TRBV9	.	TRBJ2-5	.	CASSGSGTDNPQYF	TGTGCCAGCAGCGGAAGCGGGACAGATAATCCCCAGTACTTC
TRBV7-9	TRBD2	TRBJ2-7	few	CASSFGGIEQYF	TGTGCCAGCAGCTTCGGGGGGATCGAGCAGTACTTC
TRBV6-4	TRBD1	TRBJ2-1	few	CASRPGTGEGNEQFF	TGTGCCAGCCGCCCAGGGACAGGGGAAGGCAATGAGCAGTTCTTC
TRBV29-1	.	TRBJ1-1	few	CSVEVSGIMNTEAFF	TGCAGCGTTGAAGTTTCGGGGATAATGAACACTGAAGCTTTCTTT
TRBV29-1	TRBD1	TRBJ2-7	few	CSAVLDRGYEQYF	TGCAGCGCTGTTCTGGACAGGGGCTACGAGCAGTACTTC
TRBV4-2	TRBD2	TRBJ2-1	once	CASSQALFSLAESSYNEQFF	TGTGCCAGCAGCCAAGCTCTTTTCTCTCTAGCGGAAAGCTCCTACAATGAGCAGTTCTTC
TRBV28	TRBD2	TRBJ2-1	.	CATYGGDGYNEQFF	TGTGCCACCTACGGGGGGGATGGCTACAATGAGCAGTTCTTC
TRBV6-1	.	TRBJ1-5	.	CASSWNELEAQHF	TGTGCCAGCAGTTGGAACGAGCTAGAAGCCCAGCATTTT